A single sample gave rise to the 22 T cell receptor beta chains below, sequenced in a study of neoadjuvant anti-PD-1 for oral cavity cancer. Using immunoSEQ multiplex PCR, the repertoire was profiled, and TCRdb retains in-frame clones only, with some absent. The top ten clones hold roughly 2.3% of a sample with about 14,000 clones, around 57% of them seen once. Sequencing used PBMCs, obtained before nivolumab (anti-PD-1) treatment. The receptors stem from a person aged 40-85 years with oral cavity squamous cell carcinoma.

The chain is built from TRBV29-1 and TRBJ2-7; 10 nucleotides align to TRBD1. The CDR3 runs to 14 residues. Germline V gives CDR1 SQVTM, CDR2 ANQGSEA. After removal of 1 base from V and 3 bases from J, the junction contained 3 bases not matched to a gene. CDR3: CSVEVGQGGYEQYF. DNA for the CDR3: TGCAGCGTTGAAGTAGGACAGGGGGGCTACGAGCAGTACTTC.

The chain employs TRBV2 and TRBJ1-5, with a tentative D call TRBD1 (6 bases). The CDR3 covers 15 residues. The germline CDR1 and CDR2 sequences are SNHLY and FYNNEI. Trimming removed 8 bases from V and 3 bases from J, with 17 bases in between. This chain's CDR3 is CASAKHGTSNQPQHF. CDR3 coding DNA: TGTGCCAGCGCTAAACACGGGACATCCAATCAGCCCCAGCATTTT.

V gene TRBV10-3 combines with J gene TRBJ1-1; no definite D call. Deletions cut 10 bases from V and 1 base from J, with 10 bases between. This CDR3 has 12 amino acids. Germline CDR1 ENHRY, CDR2 SYGVKD. CDR3 residues: CASSKGNTEAFF. CDR3 DNA: TGTGCCAGTAGTAAAGGGAACACTGAAGCTTTCTTT.

J is TRBJ2-7 and V is TRBV28; 8 nucleotides align to TRBD1. From germline, CDR1 is MDHEN and CDR2 SYDVKM. This CDR3 has 14 residues. With V trimmed by 7 bases and J by 3 bases, 8 bases remained unmatched. CDR3 region: CASTYRTGNYEQYF. The CDR3, as DNA: TGTGCCAGCACCTATCGGACAGGGAACTACGAGCAGTACTTC.

The chain carries TRBV10-1 and TRBJ1-1, with D uncertain. Trimming took 2 bases from V and 5 from J, leaving 6 bases between them. Germline-derived CDR1 and CDR2 are WNHNN and SYGVQD (reference sequence). This CDR3 comprises 12 residues. The CDR3 loop reads CASSERLTEAFF. CDR3 nucleotides: TGCGCCAGCAGTGAGAGGCTGACTGAAGCTTTCTTT.

The chain combines TRBV14 with TRBJ2-2; 7 bases agree with TRBD2. After removal of 4 bases from V and 7 bases from J, the junction contained 9 bases not matched to a gene. The CDR3 length is 15 residues. CDR1 and CDR2 (germline): SGHDN, FVKESK. CDR3 loop: CASSPAGGMDGELFF. CDR3 sequence (DNA): TGTGCCAGCAGCCCCGCCGGGGGGATGGACGGGGAGCTGTTTTTT.

The chain recombines TRBV28 with TRBJ1-5; D not certain. Trimming pared 6 bases from V and 2 bases from J, leaving 14 bases between. CDR3 size: 15 residues. From germline, CDR1 is MDHEN and CDR2 SYDVKM. The CDR3, as DNA: TGTGCCAGCAGAGCCGGGAACTGGCGCAATCAGCCCCAGCATTTT. This gives the protein CASRAGNWRNQPQHF.

The V gene is TRBV15, the J gene TRBJ1-6; possibly TRBD1 for D (5 bases). The germline V and J ends were trimmed by 5 bases and 7 bases, with 15 bases remaining between them. CDR3 size: 15 residues. The germline V gene has CDR1 LNHNV and CDR2 YYDKDF (reference sequence). The CDR3: CATSWTQRGNSPLHF. CDR3 nucleotides: TGTGCCACCAGCTGGACACAGCGAGGAAATTCACCCCTCCACTTT. Complete variable domain (other parts from reference TRBV15 and TRBJ1-6): DAMVIQNPRYQVTQFGKPVTLSCSQTLNHNVMYWYQQKSSQAPKLLFHYYDKDFNNEADTPDNFQSRRPNTSFCFLDIRSPGLGDTAMYLCATSWTQRGNSPLHFGNGTRLTVT.

This rearrangement joins TRBV27 to TRBJ1-5; 9 positions agree with TRBD1. V shed 8 bases, J shed 6 bases, and the junction held 5 bases outside the gene matches. This CDR3 is 13 amino acids long. CDR1 is MNHEY and CDR2 is SMNVEV in the germline V gene (reference sequence). As DNA, the CDR3 is TGTGCCAGCGCCACAGGGGGCGTTCAGCCCCAGCATTTT. This encodes CASATGGVQPQHF.

This clone was seen a few times. This chain uses TRBV18 with TRBJ2-7; D gene unclear. This CDR3 has 14 residues. Trimming shortened V by 1 base and J by 2 bases, and 9 bases separated the two germline ends. CDR1 and CDR2 (germline): KGHSH, LQKENI. In DNA, the CDR3 is TGTGCCAGCTCACCACGAAGCAGACCCTACGAGCAGTACTTC. It yields the protein CASSPRSRPYEQYF.

The chain has TRBV9 and TRBJ2-7; D is perhaps TRBD2 (6 bases). There are 14 residues in the CDR3. Trimming pared 4 bases from V and 2 bases from J, leaving 13 bases between. Germline-derived CDR1 and CDR2 are SGDLS and YYNGEE. The CDR3 DNA sequence: TGTGCCAGCAGCATAGCGGAAGCCACCTACGAGCAGTACTTC. This encodes CASSIAEATYEQYF.

This sequence joins TRBV5-1 and TRBJ2-1, with D perhaps matching TRBD2 (6 bases). The CDR3 contains 16 residues. The V and J ends lost 2 bases and 10 bases respectively, with 22 bases between them. Germline V gives CDR1 SGHRS, CDR2 YFSETQ. The CDR3 protein is CASSFRRRGPSGEQFF. CDR3 in DNA: TGCGCCAGCAGCTTCCGGAGGAGGGGCCCTTCGGGAGAGCAGTTCTTC.

This rearrangement joins TRBV5-6 to TRBJ1-2; no clear D gene. CDR3 length: 15 residues. Between the trimmed V and J ends, which lost 0 bases and 4 bases, there was a span of 13 bases. Germline-derived CDR1 and CDR2 are SGHDT and YYEEEE. CDR3 sequence reads: CASSLEWPSSYGYTF. CDR3 nucleotides: TGTGCCAGCAGCTTGGAATGGCCCTCCAGCTATGGCTACACCTTC.

This chain joins TRBV5-7 and TRBJ1-5; maybe TRBD1 (6 bases). TRBV5-7 is designated an ORF whose function remains uncertain. The CDR3 covers 17 residues. Trimming removed 0 bases at V and 7 bases at J, with 20 bases between. The CDR3 bases are TGTGCCAGCAGCTTGGTTGGTACAGGGATAGGAGGACAGCCCCAGCATTTT. Its protein is CASSLVGTGIGGQPQHF.

This clone was seen a single time. CDR3 in DNA: TGTGCCAGCAGCTTACATTTGGACAATGAGCAGTTCTTC. Protein: CASSLHLDNEQFF. This sequence joins TRBV11-3 and TRBJ2-1; D remains ambiguous. This CDR3 is built from 13 residues. Deletions cut 2 bases from V and 5 bases from J, with 7 bases between. CDR1 and CDR2 from the germline V gene are SGHNT and YENEEA. The full variable domain, rest sourced from reference TRBV11-3 and TRBJ2-1, is EAGVVQSPRYKIIEKKQPVAFWCNPISGHNTLYWYLQNLGQGPELLIRYENEEAVDDSQLPKDRFSAERLKGVDSTLKIQPAELGDSAVYLCASSLHLDNEQFFGPGTRLTVL.

This clone was counted a single time. The gene calls are TRBV6-1 and TRBJ2-4; perhaps D is TRBD1 or TRBD2 (5 bases each). The CDR3 consists of 19 residues. Trimming took off 2 bases at V and 4 bases at J, with 24 bases between the two ends. Per germline, CDR1 MNHNS and CDR2 SASEGT. The CDR3 loop is CASSEQKVYAGTRKNIQYF. The DNA for the CDR3 is TGTGCCAGCAGTGAACAGAAAGTGTATGCAGGGACGAGGAAAAACATTCAGTACTTC.

V is TRBV7-8 and J is TRBJ1-5; D is perhaps TRBD1 (6 bases). The CDR3 is made up of 17 amino acids. V was pared by 3 bases and J by 0 bases, with 15 bases between. Germline assignment: CDR1 SGHVS and CDR2 FQNEAQ. Here the CDR3 DNA reads TGTGCCAGCAGCTTGGGGGCCCCGGGGTATAGCAATCAGCCCCAGCATTTT. This sequence encodes CASSLGAPGYSNQPQHF.

This chain uses TRBV15 with TRBJ2-3; 11 positions agree with TRBD2. Per the germline V gene, CDR1 is LNHNV and CDR2 is YYDKDF (reference sequence). V was pared by 3 bases and J by 2 bases, with 1 base of the junction left unmatched. The CDR3 length is 15 residues. The CDR3 loop reads CATSRTSGDTDTQYF. The CDR3 DNA sequence: TGTGCCACCAGCAGGACTAGCGGGGACACAGATACGCAGTATTTT.

The CDR3 sequence is CASMQQVGGHQETQYF. The DNA for the CDR3 is TGTGCCAGCATGCAGCAAGTCGGGGGCCACCAAGAGACCCAGTACTTC. The rearrangement joins TRBV5-4 to TRBJ2-5, with D possibly called TRBD1 or TRBD2 (6 bases each). The V gene's germline CDR1 is SGHNT and CDR2 YYREEE (reference sequence). Trimming left V 6 bases short and J 0 bases short, with 18 bases between. This CDR3 has 16 amino acids.

This sequence joins TRBV30 and TRBJ1-1, with D possibly being TRBD1 (5 bases). This CDR3 comprises 16 residues. The V end was cut by 3 bases, the J end by 0 bases, with 17 bases between. Looked up from germline, CDR1 is GTSNPN and CDR2 is SVGIG (reference sequence). CDR3 in amino acids: CAWRGLILPLNTEAFF. The CDR3 coding sequence is TGTGCCTGGAGGGGACTAATCCTCCCTTTGAACACTGAAGCTTTCTTT. The complete variable domain, with remaining parts taken from reference TRBV30 and TRBJ1-1, reads SQTIHQWPATLVQPVGSPLSLECTVEGTSNPNLYWYRQAAGRGLQLLFYSVGIGQISSEVPQNLSASRPQDRQFILSSKKLLLSDSGFYLCAWRGLILPLNTEAFFGQGTRLTVV.

V gene TRBV7-2 combines with J gene TRBJ2-5; 10 bases line up with TRBD2. Germline-derived CDR1 and CDR2 are SGHTA and FQGNSA. With 6 bases clipped from V and 2 bases from J, the junction kept 3 bases outside the gene matches. The CDR3 is 14 residues long. CDR3: CASRSLAGQETQYF. CDR3 coding DNA: TGTGCCAGCAGATCACTAGCGGGGCAAGAGACCCAGTACTTC.

The chain joins TRBV7-9 to TRBJ2-1; no clear D. The CDR3 spans 16 residues. Germline V CDR1 and CDR2: SEHNR, FQNEAQ (reference sequence). V dropped 1 base and J dropped 8 bases, with 18 bases sitting between them. For the CDR3, the DNA is TGTGCCAGCAGCTTAGGTAGTCCCTCCTACGGGTATGAGCAGTTCTTC. It encodes CASSLGSPSYGYEQFF.